The following is a T cell receptor (beta chain) sequence with its context. Its antigen is currently unknown. With V trimmed by 8 bases and J by 6 bases, 8 bases remained unmatched. The length of the CDR3 is 14 residues. The germline V gene has CDR1 MNHEY and CDR2 SVGAGI. This entry belongs to a study of cytomegalovirus exposure and HLA in healthy donors. General observations from the study: Across donors, presence/absence analyses took sequencing depth to be roughly uniform. In a later analysis, roughly 17,000 TCR beta sequences were associated with HLA alleles at 0.05 false discovery rate. Only CMV serostatus was available as immune exposure information.

This PCR relied on a set of 60 Vbeta primers and 13 Jbeta primers. The data were produced by immunoSEQ multiplex PCR, yet TCRdb's version contains in-frame clones alone and is incomplete. The sample lists 100,000 to 140,000 clones, 77% occurring once. This TCR was sampled from a male donor in good health and CMV-seronegative. The sample taken for sequencing was PBMCs. The V gene is TRBV6-5, the J gene TRBJ1-4; 8 bases are a match to TRBD1. Written as DNA, the CDR3 is TGTGCCAGCTCCTCCGCAGGGGGCGATGAAAAACTGTTTTTT. It specifies CASSSAGGDEKLFF.